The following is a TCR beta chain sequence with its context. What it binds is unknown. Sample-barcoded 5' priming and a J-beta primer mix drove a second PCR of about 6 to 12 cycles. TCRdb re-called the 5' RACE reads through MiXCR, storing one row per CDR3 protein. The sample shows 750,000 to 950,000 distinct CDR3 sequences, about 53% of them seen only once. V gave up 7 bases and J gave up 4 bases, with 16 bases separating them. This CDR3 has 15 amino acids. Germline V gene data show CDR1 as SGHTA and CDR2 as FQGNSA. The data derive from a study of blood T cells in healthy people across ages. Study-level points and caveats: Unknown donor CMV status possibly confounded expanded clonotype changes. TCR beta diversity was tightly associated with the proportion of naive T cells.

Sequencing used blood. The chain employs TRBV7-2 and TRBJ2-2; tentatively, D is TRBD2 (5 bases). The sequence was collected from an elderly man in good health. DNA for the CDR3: TGTGCCAGCACCAACGGCCAGCGGACCACCGGGGAGCTGTTTTTT. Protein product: CASTNGQRTTGELFF.